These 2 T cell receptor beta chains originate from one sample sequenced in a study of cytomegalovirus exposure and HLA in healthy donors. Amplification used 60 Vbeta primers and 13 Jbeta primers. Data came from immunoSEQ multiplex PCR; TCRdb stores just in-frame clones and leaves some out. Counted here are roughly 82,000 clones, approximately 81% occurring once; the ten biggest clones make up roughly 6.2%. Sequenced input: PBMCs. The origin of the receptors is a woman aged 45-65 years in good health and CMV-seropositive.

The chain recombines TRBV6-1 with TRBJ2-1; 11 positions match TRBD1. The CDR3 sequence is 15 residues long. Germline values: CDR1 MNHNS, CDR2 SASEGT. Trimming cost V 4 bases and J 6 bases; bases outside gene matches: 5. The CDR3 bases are TGTGCCAGCAGTGGCGGACAGGGGGCCGTCAATGAGCAGTTCTTC. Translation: CASSGGQGAVNEQFF.

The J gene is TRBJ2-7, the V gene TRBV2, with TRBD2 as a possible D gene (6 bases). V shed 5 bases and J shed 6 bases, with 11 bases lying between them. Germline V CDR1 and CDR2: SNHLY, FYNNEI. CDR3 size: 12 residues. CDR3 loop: CASSKGLFEQYF. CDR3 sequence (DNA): TGTGCCAGCAGTAAGGGACTCTTCGAGCAGTACTTC.